This section outlines one T cell receptor (beta chain) sequence together with its context. Original handling: Amplified reference gene primers provided the basis for estimating nucleated cell counts. Assay used: immunoSEQ multiplex PCR; TCRdb lists only in-frame clones, some missing. The DNA gave D and trimming, while V, J and clone size come from that table. The data show roughly 99,000 clones, 75% to 95% seen once. This sample was taken from a study of blood T cell repertoires in COVID-19. Study-wide context: The United States, Italy and Spain supplied acute and convalescent COVID-19 samples. In each case, the material was cDNA or gDNA derived from T cells, B-cell-depleted T cells, or PBMCs.

The sequencing input was peripheral blood. The sequence derives from a young woman with acute or convalescent COVID-19.

CDR3 nucleotide sequence: TGTGCCAGCAGCTTAGTTGGCGGGAGACCTTCCTACGAGCAGTACTTC. Encoded protein: CASSLVGGRPSYEQYF. V is TRBV7-2 and J is TRBJ2-7; 7 positions match TRBD2. Germline V gives CDR1 SGHTA, CDR2 FQGNSA. V trimming: 1 base; J trimming: 1 base; junction bases outside the gene matches: 7. The CDR3 has 16 residues. The variable domain in full, with the rest retrieved from reference TRBV7-2 and TRBJ2-7, is GAGVSQSPSNKVTEKGKDVELRCDPISGHTALYWYRQSLGQGLEFLIYFQGNSAPDKSGLPSDRFSAERTGGSVSTLTIQRTQQEDSAVYLCASSLVGGRPSYEQYFGPGTRLTVT.